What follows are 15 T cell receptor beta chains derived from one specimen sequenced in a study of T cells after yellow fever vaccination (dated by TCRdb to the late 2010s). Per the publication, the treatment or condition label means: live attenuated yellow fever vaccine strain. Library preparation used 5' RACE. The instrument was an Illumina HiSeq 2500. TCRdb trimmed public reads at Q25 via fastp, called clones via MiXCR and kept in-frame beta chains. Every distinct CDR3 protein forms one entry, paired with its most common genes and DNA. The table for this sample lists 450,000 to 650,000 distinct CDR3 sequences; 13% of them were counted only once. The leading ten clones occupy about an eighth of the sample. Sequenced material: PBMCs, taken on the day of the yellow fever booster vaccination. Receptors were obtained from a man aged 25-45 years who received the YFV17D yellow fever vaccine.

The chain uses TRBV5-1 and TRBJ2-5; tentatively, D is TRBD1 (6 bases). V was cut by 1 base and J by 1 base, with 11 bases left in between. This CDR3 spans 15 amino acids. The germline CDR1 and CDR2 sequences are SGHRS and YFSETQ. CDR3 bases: TGCGCCAGCAGCTTGTACGGGGACACCCAAGAGACCCAGTACTTC. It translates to CASSLYGDTQETQYF.

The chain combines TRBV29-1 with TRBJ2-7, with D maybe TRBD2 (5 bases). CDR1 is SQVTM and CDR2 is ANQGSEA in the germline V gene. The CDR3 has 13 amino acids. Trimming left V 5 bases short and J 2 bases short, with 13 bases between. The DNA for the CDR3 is TGCAGCGTTAGAGGCAGACTAACCTACGAGCAGTACTTC. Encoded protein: CSVRGRLTYEQYF.

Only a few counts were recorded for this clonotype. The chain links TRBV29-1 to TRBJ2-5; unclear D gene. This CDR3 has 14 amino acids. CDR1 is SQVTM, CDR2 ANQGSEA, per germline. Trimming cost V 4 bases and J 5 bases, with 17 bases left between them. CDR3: CSVGKREGVETQYF. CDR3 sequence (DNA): TGCAGCGTTGGAAAAAGGGAAGGTGTTGAGACCCAGTACTTC.

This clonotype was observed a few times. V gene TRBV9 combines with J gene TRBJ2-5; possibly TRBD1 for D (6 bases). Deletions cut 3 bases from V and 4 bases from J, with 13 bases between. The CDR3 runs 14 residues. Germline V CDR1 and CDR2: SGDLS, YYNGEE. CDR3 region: CASSAGHRAETQYF. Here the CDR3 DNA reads TGTGCCAGCAGCGCGGGCCACAGGGCAGAGACCCAGTACTTC.

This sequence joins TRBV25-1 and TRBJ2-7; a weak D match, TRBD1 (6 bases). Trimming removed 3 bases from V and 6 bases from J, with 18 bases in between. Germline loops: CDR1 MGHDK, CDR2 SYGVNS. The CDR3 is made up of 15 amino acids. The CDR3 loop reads CASSDTGILKGEQYF. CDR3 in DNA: TGTGCCAGCAGTGACACAGGGATTTTGAAAGGCGAGCAGTACTTC.

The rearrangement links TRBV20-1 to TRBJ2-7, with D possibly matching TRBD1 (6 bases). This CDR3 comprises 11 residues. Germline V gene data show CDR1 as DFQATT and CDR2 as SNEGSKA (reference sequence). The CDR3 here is CIVQGTYEQYF. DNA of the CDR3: TGCATTGTACAGGGAACCTACGAGCAGTACTTC.

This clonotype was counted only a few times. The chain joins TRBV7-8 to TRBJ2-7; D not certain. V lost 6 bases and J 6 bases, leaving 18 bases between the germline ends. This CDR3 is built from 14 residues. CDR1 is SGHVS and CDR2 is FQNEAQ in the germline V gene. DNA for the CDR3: TGTGCCAGCAGGACCCCAGGAACTGTACGCGAGCAGTACTTC. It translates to CASRTPGTVREQYF.

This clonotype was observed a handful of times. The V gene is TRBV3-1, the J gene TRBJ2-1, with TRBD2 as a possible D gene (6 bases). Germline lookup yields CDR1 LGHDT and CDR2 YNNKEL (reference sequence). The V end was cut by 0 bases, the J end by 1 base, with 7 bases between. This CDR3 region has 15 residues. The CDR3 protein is CASSQEAGSYNEQFF. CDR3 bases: TGTGCCAGCAGCCAAGAGGCGGGGTCCTACAATGAGCAGTTCTTC.

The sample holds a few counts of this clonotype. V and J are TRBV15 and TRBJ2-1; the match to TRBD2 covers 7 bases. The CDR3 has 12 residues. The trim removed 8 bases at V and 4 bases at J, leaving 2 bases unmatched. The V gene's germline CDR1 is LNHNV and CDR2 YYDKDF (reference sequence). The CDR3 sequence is CATLADYNEQFF. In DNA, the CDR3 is TGTGCCACCCTAGCGGATTACAATGAGCAGTTCTTC. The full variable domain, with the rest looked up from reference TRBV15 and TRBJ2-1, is DAMVIQNPRYQVTQFGKPVTLSCSQTLNHNVMYWYQQKSSQAPKLLFHYYDKDFNNEADTPDNFQSRRPNTSFCFLDIRSPGLGDTAMYLCATLADYNEQFFGPGTRLTVL.

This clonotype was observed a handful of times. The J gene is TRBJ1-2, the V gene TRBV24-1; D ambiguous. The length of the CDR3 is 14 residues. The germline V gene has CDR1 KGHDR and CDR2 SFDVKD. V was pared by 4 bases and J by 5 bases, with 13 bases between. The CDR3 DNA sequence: TGTGCCACCAGTGACAGCGTTGGCATTTATGGCTACACCTTC. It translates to CATSDSVGIYGYTF.

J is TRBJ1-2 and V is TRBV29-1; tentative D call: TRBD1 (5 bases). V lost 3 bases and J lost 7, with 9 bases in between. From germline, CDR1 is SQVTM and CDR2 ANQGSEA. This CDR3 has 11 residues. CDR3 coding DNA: TGCAGCGTTGACAGGGATGGTGGCTACACCTTC. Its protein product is CSVDRDGGYTF.

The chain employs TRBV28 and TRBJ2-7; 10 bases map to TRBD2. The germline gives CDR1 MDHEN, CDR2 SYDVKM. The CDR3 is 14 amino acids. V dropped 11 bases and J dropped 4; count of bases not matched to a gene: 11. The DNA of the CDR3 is TGTGCCCACACGGCGTCTAGCGGGAGTTACGAGCAGTACTTC. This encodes CAHTASSGSYEQYF.

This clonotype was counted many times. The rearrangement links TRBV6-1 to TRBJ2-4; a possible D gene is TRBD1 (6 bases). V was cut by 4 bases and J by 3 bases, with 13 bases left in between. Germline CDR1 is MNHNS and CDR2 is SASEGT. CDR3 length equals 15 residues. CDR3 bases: TGTGCCAGCAGTGTTAATCAGGGGAGCAAAAACATTCAGTACTTC. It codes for CASSVNQGSKNIQYF.

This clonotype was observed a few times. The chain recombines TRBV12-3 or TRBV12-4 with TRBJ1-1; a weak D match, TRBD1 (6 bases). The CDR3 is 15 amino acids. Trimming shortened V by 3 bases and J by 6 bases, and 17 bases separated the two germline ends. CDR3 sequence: CASSLFAQGQAEAFF. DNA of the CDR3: TGTGCCAGCAGTTTGTTTGCCCAGGGACAAGCTGAAGCTTTCTTT.

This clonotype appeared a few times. This CDR3 is CSARGQGGGQPQHF. The CDR3 region has the DNA TGCAGTGCTAGGGGACAGGGAGGAGGTCAGCCCCAGCATTTT. The chain has TRBV20-1 and TRBJ1-5; 9 nucleotides line up with TRBD1. With V trimmed by 3 bases and J by 6 bases, 6 bases remained unmatched. CDR1 and CDR2 (germline): DFQATT, SNEGSKA (reference sequence). This CDR3 has 14 amino acids.